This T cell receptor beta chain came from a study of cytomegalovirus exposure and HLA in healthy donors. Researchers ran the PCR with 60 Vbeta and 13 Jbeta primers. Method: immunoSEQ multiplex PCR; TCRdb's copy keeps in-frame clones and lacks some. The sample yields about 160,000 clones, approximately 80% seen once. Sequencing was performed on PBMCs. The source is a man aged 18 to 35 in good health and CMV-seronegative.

As DNA, the CDR3 is TGTGCCAGCAGCTTATGGGACTCCACTGGGAATGAGCAGTTCTTC. Translated: CASSLWDSTGNEQFF. This chain links TRBV11-2 with TRBJ2-1; D is perhaps TRBD2 (6 bases). The CDR3 spans 15 residues. V lost 2 bases and J 7 bases, leaving 15 bases between the germline ends. Germline V gives CDR1 SGHAT, CDR2 FQNNGV.